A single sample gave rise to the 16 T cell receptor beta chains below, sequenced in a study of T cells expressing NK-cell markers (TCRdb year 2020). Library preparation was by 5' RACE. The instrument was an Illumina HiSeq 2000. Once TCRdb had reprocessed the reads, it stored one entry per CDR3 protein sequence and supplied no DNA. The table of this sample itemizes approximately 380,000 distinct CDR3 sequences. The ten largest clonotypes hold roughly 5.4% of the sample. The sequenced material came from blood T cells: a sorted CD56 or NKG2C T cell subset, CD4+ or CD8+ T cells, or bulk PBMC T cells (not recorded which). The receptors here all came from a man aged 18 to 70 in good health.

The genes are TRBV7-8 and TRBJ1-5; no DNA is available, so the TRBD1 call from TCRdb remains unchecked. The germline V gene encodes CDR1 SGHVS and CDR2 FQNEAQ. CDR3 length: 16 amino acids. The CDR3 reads CASSPRDRNSNQPQHF.

CDR3 sequence reads: CASRGSGMNTEAFF. This chain uses TRBV5-1 with TRBJ1-1. The germline CDR1 and CDR2 sequences are SGHRS and YFSETQ. The CDR3 has 14 residues.

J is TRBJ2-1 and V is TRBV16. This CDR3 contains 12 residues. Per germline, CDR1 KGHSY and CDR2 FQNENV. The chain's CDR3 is CASSQSRHEQFF.

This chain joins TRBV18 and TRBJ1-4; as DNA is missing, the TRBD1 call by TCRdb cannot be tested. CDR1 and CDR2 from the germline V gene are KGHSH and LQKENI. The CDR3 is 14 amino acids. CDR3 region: CASSPQGANEKLFF.

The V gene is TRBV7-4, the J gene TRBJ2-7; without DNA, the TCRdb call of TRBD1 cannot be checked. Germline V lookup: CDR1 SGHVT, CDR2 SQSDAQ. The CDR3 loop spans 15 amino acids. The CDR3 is CASSAKQGTAYEQYF.

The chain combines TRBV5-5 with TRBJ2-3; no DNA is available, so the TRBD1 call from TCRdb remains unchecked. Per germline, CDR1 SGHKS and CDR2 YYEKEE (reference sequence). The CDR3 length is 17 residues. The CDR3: CASSLWGTGGAADTQYF.

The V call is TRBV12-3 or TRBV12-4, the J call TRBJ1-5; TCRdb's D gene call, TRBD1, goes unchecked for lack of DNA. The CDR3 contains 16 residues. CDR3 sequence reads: CASSLAGQRFRQPQHF.

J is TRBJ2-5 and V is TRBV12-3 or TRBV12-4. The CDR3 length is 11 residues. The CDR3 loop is CASSPKETQYF.

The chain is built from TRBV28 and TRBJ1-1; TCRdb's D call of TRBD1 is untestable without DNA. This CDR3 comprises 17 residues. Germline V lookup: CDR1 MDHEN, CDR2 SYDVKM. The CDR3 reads CASSPPRAGARNTEAFF.

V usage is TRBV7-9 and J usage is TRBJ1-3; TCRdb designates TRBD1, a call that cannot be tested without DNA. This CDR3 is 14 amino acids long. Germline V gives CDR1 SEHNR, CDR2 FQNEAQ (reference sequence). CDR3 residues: CASSGRGHGNTIYF.

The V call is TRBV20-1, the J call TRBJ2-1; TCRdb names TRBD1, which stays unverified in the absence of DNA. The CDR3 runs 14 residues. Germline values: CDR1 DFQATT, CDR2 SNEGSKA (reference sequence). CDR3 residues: CSATSGQGYNEQFF.

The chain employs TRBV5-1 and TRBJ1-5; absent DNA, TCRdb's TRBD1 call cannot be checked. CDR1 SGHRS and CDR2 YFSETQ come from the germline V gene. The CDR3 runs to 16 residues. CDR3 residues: CASSLGGVFSNQPQHF.

The CDR3 sequence: CASSPSPGDKVYEQYF. The chain recombines TRBV5-1 with TRBJ2-7; the TRBD2 assignment by TCRdb is unverifiable without DNA. The CDR3 is 16 residues long. Germline V gene lookup returns CDR1 SGHRS and CDR2 YFSETQ. Drawing the rest from reference TRBV5-1 and TRBJ2-7, the complete variable domain is KAGVTQTPRYLIKTRGQQVTLSCSPISGHRSVSWYQQTPGQGLQFLFEYFSETQRNKGNFPGRFSGRQFSNSRSEMNVSTLELGDSALYLCASSPSPGDKVYEQYFGPGTRLTVT.

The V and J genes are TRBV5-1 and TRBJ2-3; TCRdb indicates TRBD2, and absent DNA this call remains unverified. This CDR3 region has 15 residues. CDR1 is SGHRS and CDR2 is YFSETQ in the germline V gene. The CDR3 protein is CASSLGLAGTDTQYF. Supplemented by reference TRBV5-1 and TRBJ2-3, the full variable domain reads KAGVTQTPRYLIKTRGQQVTLSCSPISGHRSVSWYQQTPGQGLQFLFEYFSETQRNKGNFPGRFSGRQFSNSRSEMNVSTLELGDSALYLCASSLGLAGTDTQYFGPGTRLTVL.

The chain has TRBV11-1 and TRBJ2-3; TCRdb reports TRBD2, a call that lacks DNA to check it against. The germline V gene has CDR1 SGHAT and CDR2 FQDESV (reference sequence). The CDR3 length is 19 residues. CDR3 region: CASSSRLAGGPRITDTQYF.

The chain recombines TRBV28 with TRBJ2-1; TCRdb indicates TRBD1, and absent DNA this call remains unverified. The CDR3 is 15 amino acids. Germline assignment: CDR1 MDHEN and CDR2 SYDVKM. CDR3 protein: CASRGRDSSYNEQFF.